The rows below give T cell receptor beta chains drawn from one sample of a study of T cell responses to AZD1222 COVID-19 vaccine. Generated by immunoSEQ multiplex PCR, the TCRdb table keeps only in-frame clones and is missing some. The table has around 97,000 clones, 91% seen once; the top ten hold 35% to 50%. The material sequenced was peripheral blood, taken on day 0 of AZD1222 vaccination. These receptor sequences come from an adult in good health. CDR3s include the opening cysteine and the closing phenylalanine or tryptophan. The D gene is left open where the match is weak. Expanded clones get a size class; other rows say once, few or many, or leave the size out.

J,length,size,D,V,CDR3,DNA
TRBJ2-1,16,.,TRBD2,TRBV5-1,CASSSTSGRDYNEQFF,TGCGCCAGCAGCTCGACTAGCGGGAGGGACTACAATGAGCAGTTCTTC
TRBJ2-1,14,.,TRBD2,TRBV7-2,CASSLAAGGFEQFF,TGTGCCAGCAGCTTAGCTGCGGGAGGATTTGAGCAGTTCTTC
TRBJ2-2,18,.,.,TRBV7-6,CASSLSLYGLSGTGELFF,TGTGCCAGCAGCTTATCGCTATACGGTCTAAGCGGGACCGGGGAGCTGTTTTTT
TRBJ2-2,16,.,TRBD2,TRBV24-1,CATSDFASGGAGELFF,TGTGCCACCAGTGATTTCGCTAGCGGAGGCGCCGGGGAGCTGTTTTTT
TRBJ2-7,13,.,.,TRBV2,CASSRTQVSEQYF,TGTGCCAGCAGTCGGACACAAGTCTCTGAGCAGTACTTC
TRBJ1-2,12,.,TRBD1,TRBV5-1,CASSWDSTGYTF,TGCGCCAGCAGCTGGGACAGTACTGGCTACACCTTC
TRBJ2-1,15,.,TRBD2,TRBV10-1,CASSGASGNGGEQFF,TGCGCCAGCAGTGGGGCTAGCGGGAATGGCGGTGAGCAGTTCTTC
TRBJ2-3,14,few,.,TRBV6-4,CASSDRAGTDTQYF,TGTGCCAGCAGTGACAGGGCGGGCACAGATACGCAGTATTTT
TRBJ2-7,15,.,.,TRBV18,CASSPTGHSTYEQYF,TGTGCCAGCTCACCGACGGGACACTCTACCTACGAGCAGTACTTC
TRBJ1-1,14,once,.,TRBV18,CASSRDFMNTEAFF,TGTGCCAGCTCACGGGACTTTATGAACACTGAAGCTTTCTTT
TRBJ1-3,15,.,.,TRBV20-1,CSASGANGFGNTIYF,TGCAGTGCTAGTGGGGCAAATGGGTTTGGAAACACCATATATTTT
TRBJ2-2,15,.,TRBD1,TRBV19,CATTSRGHEDGELFF,TGTGCCACCACCTCCAGGGGGCACGAGGACGGGGAGCTGTTTTTT
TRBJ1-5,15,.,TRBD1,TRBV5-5,CASSGGQGYLEPQHF,TGTGCCAGCAGCGGGGGACAGGGGTATCTTGAGCCCCAGCATTTT
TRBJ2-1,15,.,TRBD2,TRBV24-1,CATSDSLAGANEQFF,TGTGCCACCAGTGATTCATTAGCGGGAGCCAATGAGCAGTTCTTC
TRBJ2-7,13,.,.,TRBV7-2,CASSLGRSYEQYF,TGTGCCAGCAGCTTAGGCCGATCCTACGAGCAGTACTTC
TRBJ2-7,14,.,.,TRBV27,CATRGMLTTNEQYF,TGTGCCACCCGTGGGATGCTTACGACGAACGAGCAGTACTTC
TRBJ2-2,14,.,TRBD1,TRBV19,CATLETGLTGELFF,TGTGCCACCCTGGAGACAGGGCTCACCGGGGAGCTGTTTTTT
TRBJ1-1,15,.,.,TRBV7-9,CASSFFTGSNTEAFF,TGTGCCAGCAGCTTCTTCACGGGGTCCAACACTGAAGCTTTCTTT
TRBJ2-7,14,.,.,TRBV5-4,CASSRDWGTYEQYF,TGTGCCAGCAGCCGGGACTGGGGGACCTACGAGCAGTACTTC
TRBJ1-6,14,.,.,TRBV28,CASSPGQLGSPLHF,TGTGCCAGCAGCCCGGGACAATTAGGCTCACCCCTCCACTTT
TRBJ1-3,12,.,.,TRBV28,CASSLTGNTIYF,TGTGCCAGCAGTTTAACGGGAAACACCATATATTTT
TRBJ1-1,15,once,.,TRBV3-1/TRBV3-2,CASSQDRVRNTEAFF,TGTGCCAGCAGCCAAGATCGTGTCAGGAACACTGAAGCTTTCTTT
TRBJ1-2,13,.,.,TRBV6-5,CASRPGVSYGYTF,TGTGCCAGCAGGCCGGGGGTTTCCTATGGCTACACCTTC
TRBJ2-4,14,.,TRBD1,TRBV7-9,CASSRQGAVNIQYF,TGTGCCAGCAGTCGTCAGGGGGCGGTAAACATTCAGTACTTC
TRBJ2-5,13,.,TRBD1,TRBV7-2,CASSLDRRETQYF,TGTGCCAGCAGCTTGGACAGGCGGGAGACCCAGTACTTC
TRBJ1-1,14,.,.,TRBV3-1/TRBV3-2,CASSQEAPNTEAFF,TGTGCCAGCAGCCAAGAAGCCCCGAACACTGAAGCTTTCTTT
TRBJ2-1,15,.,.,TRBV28,CASSLRPLSGNEQFF,TGTGCCAGCAGTTTAAGGCCCCTGTCCGGGAATGAGCAGTTCTTC
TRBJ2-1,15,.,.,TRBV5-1,CASSMGHGPYNEQFF,TGCGCCAGCAGCATGGGGCACGGCCCCTACAATGAGCAGTTCTTC
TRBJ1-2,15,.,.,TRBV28,CASSTPSGADYGYTF,TGTGCCAGCAGTACACCATCAGGGGCGGACTATGGCTACACCTTC
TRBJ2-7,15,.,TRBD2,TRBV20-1,CSASSWTSGDYEQYF,TGCAGTGCTAGTTCTTGGACTAGCGGGGATTACGAGCAGTACTTC
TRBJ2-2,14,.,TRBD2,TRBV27,CASRKAGETGELFF,TGTGCCAGCAGAAAAGCGGGAGAGACCGGGGAGCTGTTTTTT
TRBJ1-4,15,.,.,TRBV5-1,CASSDARDQNEKLFF,TGCGCCAGCAGCGACGCACGGGACCAAAATGAAAAACTGTTTTTT
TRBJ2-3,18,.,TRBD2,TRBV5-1,CASSLALAGGPGTDTQYF,TGCGCCAGCAGCTTGGCTCTAGCGGGAGGGCCGGGCACAGATACGCAGTATTTT
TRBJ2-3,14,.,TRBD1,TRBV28,CASSLDRATDTQYF,TGTGCCAGCAGTTTAGACAGGGCCACAGATACGCAGTATTTT
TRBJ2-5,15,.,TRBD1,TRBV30,CAWSVRGTGKETQYF,TGTGCCTGGAGTGTACGAGGGACAGGGAAAGAGACCCAGTACTTC
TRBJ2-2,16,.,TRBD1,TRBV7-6,CASSPRQGTNTGELFF,TGTGCCAGCAGCCCCCGACAGGGTACGAACACCGGGGAGCTGTTTTTT
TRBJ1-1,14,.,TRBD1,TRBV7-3,CASSLKPDRGEAFF,TGTGCCAGCAGCTTAAAGCCCGACAGGGGCGAAGCTTTCTTT
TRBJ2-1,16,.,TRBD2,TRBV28,CASKLSGRAFYNEQFF,TGTGCCAGCAAACTTAGCGGGAGGGCCTTTTACAATGAGCAGTTCTTC
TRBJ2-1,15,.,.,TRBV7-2,CASSPHYGGYNEQFF,TGTGCCAGCAGCCCGCACTACGGGGGATACAATGAGCAGTTCTTC
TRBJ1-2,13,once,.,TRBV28,CASSPNEGYGYTF,TGTGCCAGCTCCCCTAACGAGGGCTATGGCTACACCTTC
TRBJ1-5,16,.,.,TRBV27,CASSLSSGLSNQPQHF,TGTGCCAGCAGTTTATCCTCCGGACTTAGCAATCAGCCCCAGCATTTT
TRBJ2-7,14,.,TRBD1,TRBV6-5,CASRTGGSSYEQYF,TGTGCCAGCAGAACAGGGGGCAGCTCCTACGAGCAGTACTTC
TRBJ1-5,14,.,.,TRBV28,CASSFPGNGQPQHF,TGTGCCAGCAGTTTTCCAGGGAACGGTCAGCCCCAGCATTTT
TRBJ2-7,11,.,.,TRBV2,CASRVNYEQYF,TGTGCCAGCAGAGTCAACTACGAGCAGTACTTC
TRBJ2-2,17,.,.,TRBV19,CASSQSDAQSSTGELFF,TGTGCCAGTAGTCAATCGGACGCACAATCGAGCACCGGGGAGCTGTTTTTT
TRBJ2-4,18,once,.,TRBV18,CASSPITPGHQNKNIQYF,TGTGCCAGCTCGCCCATAACGCCGGGACACCAGAACAAAAACATTCAGTACTTC
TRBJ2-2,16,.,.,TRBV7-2,CASSQGPGLHTGELFF,TGTGCCAGCAGCCAAGGGCCGGGACTCCACACCGGGGAGCTGTTTTTT
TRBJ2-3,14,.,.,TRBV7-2,CASSSALPLDTQYF,TGTGCCAGCAGCTCAGCCCTTCCCCTGGATACGCAGTATTTT
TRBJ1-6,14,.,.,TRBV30,CAWSVDPASSPLHF,TGTGCCTGGAGTGTAGACCCGGCGAGTTCACCCCTCCACTTT
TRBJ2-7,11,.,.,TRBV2,CASGRSYEQYF,TGTGCCAGCGGGCGCTCCTACGAGCAGTACTTC
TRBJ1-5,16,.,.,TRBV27,CASRQAASRSNQPQHF,TGTGCCAGCCGACAAGCGGCCAGCCGAAGCAATCAGCCCCAGCATTTT
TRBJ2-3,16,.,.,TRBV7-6,CASSVMTGHSTDTQYF,TGTGCCAGCAGCGTTATGACCGGCCACAGCACAGATACGCAGTATTTT
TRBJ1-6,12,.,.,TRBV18,CASSPPESPLHF,TGTGCCAGCTCACCACCGGAATCACCCCTCCACTTT
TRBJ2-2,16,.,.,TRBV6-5,CASSYGGQGMSGELFF,TGTGCCAGCAGTTACGGTGGTCAGGGGATGTCCGGGGAGCTGTTTTTT